The 28 T cell receptor beta chains below were found in one sample sequenced in a study of identical twins. MiXCR, run by TCRdb on the 5' RACE reads, gives a single entry per CDR3 protein. The sample includes some 1,700,000 distinct CDR3 sequences, around a third of them seen just once. Sequenced: cord blood. The receptors shown here come from a newborn girl in good health.

This clonotype has at least ten counts. This chain connects TRBV27 to TRBJ2-5; D is unclear. The J call may be incorrect, as the DNA end agrees better with TRBJ2-7. The CDR3 totals 14 residues. The germline CDR1 and CDR2 sequences are MNHEY and SMNVEV (reference sequence). The CDR3 nucleotides read TGTGCCAGCAGTTTGGACCCTAGAGGCGACGAGCAGTACTTC. It yields the protein CASSLDPRGDEQYF.

This clonotype has a handful of counts. The V call is TRBV9, the J call TRBJ2-3, with D unclear. The CDR3 extends over 15 amino acids. Trimming stripped 4 bases from V and 2 bases from J, with 14 bases between. CDR1 is SGDLS, CDR2 YYNGEE, per germline. The CDR3 sequence: CASSSASVPTDTQYF. The CDR3 coding sequence is TGTGCCAGCAGCTCGGCGAGCGTCCCCACAGATACGCAGTATTTT. Variable domain in full (rest from reference TRBV9 and TRBJ2-3): DSGVTQTPKHLITATGQRVTLRCSPRSGDLSVYWYQQSLDQGLQFLIQYYNGEERAKGNILERFSAQQFPDLHSELNLSSLELGDSALYFCASSSASVPTDTQYFGPGTRLTVL.

In regard to this clonotype: One junction end disagrees with the germline gene, perhaps due to a read error. CDR3 residues: CASSEQRGVRNSPPHF. The CDR3 nucleotides read TGTGCCAGCAGTGAACAGAGGGGGGTTCGGAATTCACCCCCCCACTTT. The V gene is TRBV6-1, the J gene TRBJ1-6; D may be TRBD1 (6 bases). The CDR3 consists of 16 residues. Germline CDR1 and CDR2: MNHNS and SASEGT.

V is TRBV20-1 and J is TRBJ2-7, with 7 bases that match TRBD1. There are 14 residues in the CDR3. Trimming removed 6 bases from V and 5 bases from J; junction bases left unmatched: 13. Germline V gene data show CDR1 as DFQATT and CDR2 as SNEGSKA (reference sequence). CDR3 sequence (DNA): TGCAGTGCCTGGAACAGGGGCCCACAAAACGAGCAGTACTTC. Its translation: CSAWNRGPQNEQYF.

The chain employs TRBV6-1 and TRBJ2-5, with 8 bases fitting TRBD2. CDR3 size: 15 residues. The trim removed 1 base at V and 5 bases at J, leaving 6 bases unmatched. Germline CDR1 and CDR2: MNHNS and SASEGT. The CDR3 sequence: CASSEGSGSDETQYF. In nucleotides, the CDR3 is TGTGCCAGCAGTGAAGGGAGCGGGAGCGATGAGACCCAGTACTTC.

This clonotype has just a few counts. A much larger clonotype is one base distant, so this may be a read error. V is TRBV7-6 and J is TRBJ2-3; TRBD2 agrees at 9 bases. Germline V gene lookup returns CDR1 SGHVS and CDR2 FNYEAQ. This CDR3 is built from 14 residues. The V and J ends lost 5 bases and 2 bases, in that order; junction bases with no gene match: 2. The CDR3 here is CASSPSGNTDTQYF. DNA for the CDR3: TGTGCCAGCAGCCCTAGCGGGAACACAGATACGCAGTATTTT. Full variable domain (outside the CDR3, taken from reference TRBV7-6 and TRBJ2-3): GAGVSQSPRYKVTKRGQDVALRCDPISGHVSLYWYRQALGQGPEFLTYFNYEAQQDKSGLPNDRFSAERPEGSISTLTIQRTEQRDSAMYRCASSPSGNTDTQYFGPGTRLTVL.

The table lists this clonotype with a few counts. V is TRBV20-1 and J is TRBJ2-1, with D hard to call. The CDR3 covers 10 residues. Deletions cut 6 bases from V and 9 bases from J, with 9 bases between. Looked up from germline, CDR1 is DFQATT and CDR2 is SNEGSKA (reference sequence). The CDR3 protein is CSAPIAEQFF. Here the CDR3 DNA reads TGCAGTGCCCCTATCGCTGAGCAGTTCTTC.

In this sample, this clonotype turned up a few times. The rearrangement links TRBV29-1 to TRBJ2-3; 7 nucleotides match TRBD2. V dropped 8 bases and J dropped 2; count of bases not matched to a gene: 10. The germline gives CDR1 SQVTM, CDR2 ANQGSEA. This CDR3 contains 14 residues. The CDR3 here is CSPGGSGPTDTQYF. In nucleotides, the CDR3 is TGCAGCCCGGGGGGAAGCGGGCCCACAGATACGCAGTATTTT.

This clonotype was picked up a small number of times. This sequence joins TRBV6-5 and TRBJ2-7, with no clear D. Between the trimmed V and J ends, which lost 2 bases and 0 bases, there was a span of 8 bases. Germline lookup yields CDR1 MNHEY and CDR2 SVGAGI. There are 14 residues in the CDR3. CDR3 coding DNA: TGTGCCAGCAGTTACGACGGCCCCTCCTACGAGCAGTACTTC. It translates to CASSYDGPSYEQYF.

The chain combines TRBV28 with TRBJ2-2, with D possibly being TRBD1 (6 bases). This CDR3 contains 15 residues. The germline V gene has CDR1 MDHEN and CDR2 SYDVKM. V was cut by 2 bases and J by 2 bases, with 9 bases left in between. As DNA, the CDR3 is TGTGCCAGCAGTTTAAAGGGGACAAACACCGGGGAGCTGTTTTTT. Encoded protein: CASSLKGTNTGELFF.

This clonotype was detected only a few times. V gene TRBV21-1 combines with J gene TRBJ2-1; TRBD2, as called in the table, went unchecked against the DNA. TRBV21-1 is a recognized pseudogene. The CDR3 has 17 residues. The CDR3 coding sequence is TGTGCCAGCAGCAAAACCCTAGCGCCTAGCTCCTACAATGAGCAGTTCTTC. This codes for CASSKTLAPSSYNEQFF.

The chain has TRBV20-1 and TRBJ1-2; weak D call: TRBD1 (6 bases). Trimming stripped 3 bases from V and 7 bases from J, with 15 bases between. CDR1 is DFQATT, CDR2 SNEGSKA, per germline (reference sequence). The CDR3 loop spans 13 amino acids. Here the CDR3 DNA reads TGCAGTGCTAGTCGGAGGGGGGAAGGTGGCTACACCTTC. This translates into CSASRRGEGGYTF.

The chain carries TRBV6-1 and TRBJ2-1, with 8 bases lining up with TRBD1. There are 12 residues in the CDR3. The V and J ends lost 8 bases and 7 bases, in that order; junction bases with no gene match: 4. Germline CDR1 reads MNHNS; CDR2 reads SASEGT. The CDR3 loop is CASENRGNEQFF. The CDR3 DNA reads TGTGCCAGCGAAAACAGGGGGAATGAGCAGTTCTTC.

This clonotype appeared a few times. A junction end diverges from the germline sequence, so it may reflect a read error. The CDR3 nucleotides are TGTGCCAGCGGTTTTACGGTTAGCTCCTACGAGCAGTACTTC. Amino acid sequence: CASGFTVSSYEQYF. This chain links TRBV28 with TRBJ2-7; D gene uncertain. Germline V gene data show CDR1 as MDHEN and CDR2 as SYDVKM. The CDR3 is 14 residues long.

The genes are TRBV25-1 and TRBJ1-2; TRBD1 matches at 7 bases. Germline values: CDR1 MGHDK, CDR2 SYGVNS. This CDR3 region has 16 residues. V lost 1 base to trimming and J lost 4 bases; unmatched junction nucleotides: 9. The CDR3, as DNA: TGTGCCAGCAGTGAATTAGTCTCCGGACAGGCCTATGGCTACACCTTC. Translation gives CASSELVSGQAYGYTF.

The chain links TRBV7-2 to TRBJ2-1; TRBD1 aligns across 7 bases. The J call may be incorrect, as the DNA end agrees better with TRBJ2-7. Looked up from germline, CDR1 is SGHTA and CDR2 is FQGNSA. This CDR3 has 17 amino acids. CDR3 amino acids: CASSYGDSFSSYNEQYF. CDR3 nucleotide sequence: TGTGCCAGCAGCTATGGGGACAGCTTTAGCTCCTACAATGAGCAGTACTTC.

This clonotype showed up just a few times. The J gene is TRBJ1-5, the V gene TRBV28, with D perhaps matching TRBD1 (5 bases). CDR1 and CDR2 from the germline V gene are MDHEN and SYDVKM. Trimming cost V 2 bases and J 5 bases, with 10 bases left between them. The CDR3 sequence is 14 residues long. Here the CDR3 DNA reads TGTGCCAGCAGTTTAACGGGGGTTTATCAGCCCCAGCATTTT. Residues: CASSLTGVYQPQHF.

The V call is TRBV6-1, the J call TRBJ2-7, with 8 bases lining up with TRBD2. Near its end, the DNA agrees better with TRBJ2-5, so the J call may be wrong. From germline, CDR1 is MNHNS and CDR2 SASEGT. The CDR3 is 13 residues long. In nucleotides, the CDR3 is TGTGCCAGCGGGATAGCGGGAAGAGAGACCCAGTACTTC. Protein product: CASGIAGRETQYF.

Only one count was recorded for this clonotype. The genes are TRBV12-3 or TRBV12-4 and TRBJ2-3; the D call may be TRBD1 or TRBD2 (6 bases each). V lost 4 bases, J lost 0 bases, and 23 bases lay in between. The CDR3 spans 19 residues. The CDR3 region has the DNA TGTGCCAGCAGTTCAACGATGCGGGACTCCGACAGGAGCACAGATACGCAGTATTTT. The encoded protein is CASSSTMRDSDRSTDTQYF.

This sequence joins TRBV9 and TRBJ2-3; D is possibly TRBD2 (5 bases). Germline values: CDR1 SGDLS, CDR2 YYNGEE. Trimming removed 5 bases at V and 4 bases at J, with 8 bases between. The CDR3 length is 12 residues. The CDR3 loop reads CASRGLPDTQYF. For the CDR3, the DNA is TGTGCCAGCAGAGGACTCCCAGATACGCAGTATTTT.

This clonotype was detected only a few times. The chain couples TRBV4-1 to TRBJ2-3, with 16 bases lining up with TRBD2. Germline V CDR1 and CDR2: MGHRA, YSYEKL. Trimming took 3 bases from V and 3 from J; bases not matched to a gene: 9. This CDR3 has 19 residues. The CDR3 reads CASSQTGTSGRAVTDTQYF. The CDR3 DNA sequence: TGCGCCAGCAGCCAGACCGGGACTAGCGGGAGGGCCGTGACAGATACGCAGTATTTT.

V is TRBV25-1 and J is TRBJ1-4; D uncertain. The CDR3 totals 11 residues. CDR1 and CDR2 (germline): MGHDK, SYGVNS. Trimming removed 7 bases from V and 7 bases from J, with 7 bases in between. The CDR3 region has the DNA TGTGCCAGCACTTATGGTGAAAAACTGTTTTTT. Its translation is CASTYGEKLFF.

This clonotype showed up just a few times. The V gene is TRBV12-3 or TRBV12-4, the J gene TRBJ1-1, with 7 nucleotides matching TRBD1. The CDR3 runs to 14 residues. With 6 bases clipped from V and 1 base from J, the junction kept 5 bases outside the gene matches. CDR3 in amino acids: CASRRGQPNTEAFF. The CDR3 DNA follows: TGTGCCAGCAGGAGGGGACAGCCGAACACTGAAGCTTTCTTT.

This clonotype came up a few times. The V and J genes are TRBV5-1 and TRBJ2-5, with TRBD1 matching 7 bases. CDR1 is SGHRS and CDR2 is YFSETQ in the germline V gene. The CDR3 loop spans 15 amino acids. Losses at the gene ends were 8 bases for V and 5 bases for J; bases not matched to a gene: 15. CDR3 region: CASTPDDRERETQYF. The CDR3 DNA is TGCGCCAGTACCCCCGACGACAGGGAAAGGGAGACCCAGTACTTC.

The chain's CDR3 is CASSQGHGQETQYF. The CDR3 coding sequence is TGCGCCAGCAGCCAGGGACATGGCCAAGAGACCCAGTACTTC. This chain links TRBV5-1 with TRBJ2-5, with D maybe TRBD1 (6 bases). Per the germline V gene, CDR1 is SGHRS and CDR2 is YFSETQ. Trimming left V 4 bases short and J 1 base short, with 11 bases between. This CDR3 is built from 14 residues.

Comment on this clonotype: One junction end does not reproduce the germline sequence, and a read error may be involved. The chain has TRBV6-1 and TRBJ1-2; D is perhaps TRBD1 (5 bases). The length of the CDR3 is 13 residues. The germline gives CDR1 MNHNS, CDR2 SASEGT. Here the CDR3 DNA reads TGTGCCAGCAAAGCAGGGACTAACTATGGCCACACCTTC. Translated: CASKAGTNYGHTF.

This chain joins TRBV6-1 and TRBJ1-4; the match to TRBD1 covers 7 bases. There are 16 residues in the CDR3. Trimming took 5 bases from V and 0 from J; bases not matched to a gene: 6. Germline CDR1 and CDR2: MNHNS and SASEGT. CDR3: CASSLYRGATNEKLFF. The CDR3, as DNA: TGTGCCAGCAGTTTATACAGGGGTGCAACTAATGAAAAACTGTTTTTT.

This clonotype appeared once. The chain couples TRBV21-1 to TRBJ1-1. TRBV21-1 is annotated as a pseudogene. The CDR3 contains 12 residues. CDR3 sequence reads: CASSGTHTEAFF. CDR3 nucleotides: TGTGCCAGCAGCGGTACACACACTGAAGCTTTCTTT.